The sequence of this T cell receptor beta chain was determined in a study of T-cell reconstitution after alpha-beta-depleted transplantation in children. General study points: Alpha-beta T cells about two months after transplant reportedly derived from several hundred expanded graft clones. Hyperexpanded clones declined; after one year, newly produced T cells mostly supplied diversity. Day-60 TCRbeta diversity that was high in some patients was derived from surviving recipient T cells and thymic progenitors.

A TCRbeta library incorporating unique molecular identifiers was prepared. One entry per CDR3 protein, called by TCRdb with MiXCR from the PCR reads. The sample carries hundreds of thousands of distinct CDR3 sequences, roughly 13% recorded once. Turning to this clonotype: Its antigen is not known.

In germline, CDR1 is DFQATT, CDR2 SNEGSKA (reference sequence). V lost 1 base to trimming and J lost 6 bases; unmatched junction nucleotides: 7. The CDR3 has 15 residues. This chain joins TRBV20-1 and TRBJ2-2; 8 bases match TRBD2. Sequenced material: PBMCs, taken before TCRalphabeta/CD19-depleted stem cell transplant. The receptor was derived from a girl aged 2-10 years with congenital amegakaryocytic thrombocytopenia, due to receive a stem cell transplant. CDR3 in DNA: TGCAGTGCTAGAGGCGGGAGGTTGGGATCCGGGGAGCTGTTTTTT. Amino acids: CSARGGRLGSGELFF.